This T cell receptor (beta chain) was observed in a study of beta chain features in type 1 diabetes. Looked up from germline, CDR1 is LNHDA and CDR2 is SQIVND (reference sequence). This CDR3 is 14 amino acids long. The ends were cut back, 1 base at V and 7 bases at J, with 11 bases in the middle. TCRB transcripts that were expressed got sequenced, as all of the isolated RNA had been reverse transcribed. Assay used: immunoSEQ multiplex PCR; TCRdb lists only in-frame clones, some missing. Of 970,000 or so clones detected, 15% to 20% appear once; the ten largest clones hold 0.02% to 0.025%. This clone has just a few counts. Other DNA sequences in the sample encode the same CDR3.

The sample consisted of naive CD4+ T cells from blood. This clonotype was sampled from a woman in her late teens or twenties in good health. V and J are TRBV19 and TRBJ2-1; TRBD2 might be the D (5 bases). CDR3 sequence (DNA): TGTGCCAGTAGTATAGGAGGAGGCCGGAATGAGCAGTTCTTC. Protein product: CASSIGGGRNEQFF. The full variable domain, rest sourced from reference TRBV19 and TRBJ2-1, is DGGITQSPKYLFRKEGQNVTLSCEQNLNHDAMYWYRQDPGQGLRLIYYSQIVNDFQKGDIAEGYSVSREKKESFPLTVTSAQKNPTAFYLCASSIGGGRNEQFFGPGTRLTVL.